A single T cell receptor (beta chain) is shown here with its context. The data originate from a study of blood T cell repertoires in COVID-19. Whole-study context: Sites in the United States, Italy and Spain provided acute and convalescent COVID-19 samples. Sample material is recorded as cDNA or gDNA derived from T cells, B-cell-depleted T cells, or PBMCs.

The V gene's germline CDR1 is ENHRY and CDR2 SYGVKD. The J segment lost 1 base and the V segment lost 8 bases, leaving 10 bases of the junction unmatched. The CDR3 consists of 16 residues. Original data processing: Scientists estimated how many nucleated cells there were by amplifying reference gene primers. The table came from immunoSEQ multiplex PCR; TCRdb's copy has only in-frame clones and leaves some out. Clonal size and the V and J genes are those of that table, whereas D and trimming came from the DNA. The sample includes approximately 250,000 clones, around 82% of them seen just once. Sequencing was done on a sample of peripheral blood. The source of this sequence is a human donor in a cohort sampled during active COVID-19. The chain has TRBV10-3 and TRBJ2-2, with 7 bases aligning to TRBD1. The CDR3, as DNA: TGTGCCATCGGCAGACCCACAGGGGTGAACACCGGGGAGCTGTTTTTT. It yields the protein CAIGRPTGVNTGELFF.